The 7 T cell receptor beta chains below come from one sample, sequenced in a study of T cell responses to AZD1222 COVID-19 vaccine (dated by TCRdb to the early 2020s). The library was produced with the immunoSEQ multiplex PCR assay. Entries here come from immuneACCESS through TCRdb and include only in-frame sequences with V and J called. Some clones fail to appear in such tables; in the studies checked, an unresolved V gene covers under half of the shortfall, and the cause of the remainder is unknown. A total of 55,000 to 80,000 clones appear in this sample, roughly 84% of them only once. 9.8% of the sample lies in the top ten. The meaning of the sample's time point label: baseline before first vaccination. This specimen was peripheral blood, taken on day 0 of AZD1222 vaccination. These receptors came from an adult in good health.

The chain recombines TRBV10-2 with TRBJ2-7; 14 bases align to TRBD2. Trimming at V came to 6 bases and at J to 5 bases, leaving 15 bases not matched to a gene. The germline CDR1 and CDR2 sequences are WSHSY and SAAADI. This CDR3 spans 18 amino acids. This CDR3 is CASREGLAGVLAADEQYF. CDR3 bases: TGCGCCAGCAGAGAGGGACTAGCGGGGGTCTTGGCTGCCGACGAGCAGTACTTC.

The genes are TRBV15 and TRBJ1-2, with TRBD1 identical over 7 bases. In germline, CDR1 is LNHNV, CDR2 YYDKDF (reference sequence). V gave up 1 base and J gave up 0 bases; unmatched junction bases: 2. The CDR3 is 15 residues long. Written as DNA, the CDR3 is TGTGCCACCAGCAGAGGACAGGGTACTAACTATGGCTACACCTTC. Translating it yields CATSRGQGTNYGYTF.

CDR3: CASRVSGGPKETQYF. The CDR3 DNA reads TGTGCCAGCAGGGTAAGCGGGGGGCCGAAAGAGACCCAGTACTTC. V and J are TRBV27 and TRBJ2-5, with TRBD2 matching over 9 bases. The CDR3 totals 15 residues. Looked up from germline, CDR1 is MNHEY and CDR2 is SMNVEV (reference sequence). V was pared by 6 bases and J by 3 bases, with 8 bases of the junction left unmatched.

V and J are TRBV4-1 and TRBJ2-2; no definite D call. This CDR3 spans 17 amino acids. Trimming pared 0 bases from V and 1 base from J, leaving 12 bases between. The germline CDR1 and CDR2 sequences are MGHRA and YSYEKL. As DNA, the CDR3 is TGCGCCAGCAGCCAAGATCCGGGCACCTTGAACACCGGGGAGCTGTTTTTT. It codes for CASSQDPGTLNTGELFF.

This clone was seen just once. This chain connects TRBV12-3 or TRBV12-4 to TRBJ1-1; TRBD1 is a possible D gene (5 bases). CDR3 length: 13 residues. V dropped 3 bases and J dropped 2 bases, with 7 bases sitting between them. CDR3 in amino acids: CASSFGANTEAFF. DNA of the CDR3: TGTGCCAGCAGTTTTGGGGCAAACACTGAAGCTTTCTTT.

The chain is built from TRBV5-5 and TRBJ2-1; D is uncertain. Germline V gene lookup returns CDR1 SGHKS and CDR2 YYEKEE (reference sequence). The CDR3 is 13 amino acids. V was cut by 0 bases and J by 4 bases, with 5 bases left in between. CDR3 protein: CASSLDYYNEQFF. The CDR3 region has the DNA TGTGCCAGCAGCTTGGACTATTACAATGAGCAGTTCTTC.

The chain couples TRBV6-5 to TRBJ2-2; D assignment may be TRBD1 or TRBD2 (5 bases each). The germline V and J ends were trimmed by 6 bases and 4 bases, with 15 bases remaining between them. This CDR3 spans 15 amino acids. Germline values: CDR1 MNHEY, CDR2 SVGAGI. The CDR3 loop is CASSTVQEATGELFF. In DNA form, the CDR3 reads TGTGCCAGCAGCACCGTACAGGAGGCCACCGGGGAGCTGTTTTTT.